The source of this T cell receptor (beta chain) is a study of blood T cell repertoires in COVID-19. About the study: Whether acute or convalescent, the COVID-19 samples came from the United States, Italy and Spain. From T cells, B-cell-depleted T cells, or PBMCs came the material, which was cDNA or gDNA.

Per the study methods: Reference gene primer amplification yielded estimated nucleated cell counts. Only in-frame clones appear in the TCRdb table, and some are missing; sequencing was by immunoSEQ multiplex PCR. V and J calls and clone size are given by that table; D and trimming were obtained from the DNA. The data hold about 110,000 clones, with over 80% observed a single time. V was pared by 5 bases and J by 5 bases, with 17 bases of the junction left unmatched. In germline, CDR1 is MNHEY, CDR2 SMNVEV (reference sequence). The CDR3 consists of 17 residues. The chain is built from TRBV27 and TRBJ2-5; 7 bases align to TRBD2. The clonotype originates from a human donor in a cohort sampled during active COVID-19. The sequenced material came from peripheral blood. The CDR3 sequence: CASSPKTRTSRSETQYF. The DNA of the CDR3 is TGTGCCAGCAGTCCGAAAACCCGGACTAGTAGGTCGGAGACCCAGTACTTC.